The 9 T cell receptor beta chains listed next were all sequenced from one sample in a study of T cell responses to AZD1222 COVID-19 vaccine. Data came from immunoSEQ multiplex PCR; TCRdb stores just in-frame clones and leaves some out. The sample has more than 110,000 clones, and its top ten clones hold roughly 2%. Sequenced input: peripheral blood. These TCRs come from an adult in good health.

The chain joins TRBV27 to TRBJ1-4; D may be TRBD1 (6 bases). Trimming stripped 3 bases from V and 8 bases from J, with 13 bases between. The V gene's germline CDR1 is MNHEY and CDR2 SMNVEV (reference sequence). This CDR3 has 14 residues. CDR3 in DNA: TGTGCCAGCAGTTTCCGGGGCAGGGGAGAAAAACTGTTTTTT. This encodes CASSFRGRGEKLFF.

The V and J genes are TRBV5-1 and TRBJ1-3; D remains unclear. Looked up from germline, CDR1 is SGHRS and CDR2 is YFSETQ. This CDR3 has 16 amino acids. V gave up 4 bases and J gave up 5 bases, with 19 bases separating them. The CDR3 reads CASSLTYSPDRNTIYF. DNA of the CDR3: TGCGCCAGCAGCCTCACCTATTCGCCAGATCGAAACACCATATATTTT.

The chain employs TRBV20-1 and TRBJ1-5; D call uncertain. From germline, CDR1 is DFQATT and CDR2 SNEGSKA (reference sequence). The V end lost 3 bases, the J end lost 0 bases, and 12 bases lay between the germline ends. The CDR3 covers 15 residues. For the CDR3, the DNA is TGCAGTGCTAGTCCCCGCCTCAATAGCAATCAGCCCCAGCATTTT. This codes for CSASPRLNSNQPQHF.

This sequence joins TRBV2 and TRBJ1-1; D is undetermined. The V gene's germline CDR1 is SNHLY and CDR2 FYNNEI. V was clipped by 7 bases and J by 0 bases, with 12 bases between them. This CDR3 region has 14 residues. As DNA, the CDR3 is TGTGCCAGCAATCCTCTCCGGGTGAACACTGAAGCTTTCTTT. It codes for CASNPLRVNTEAFF.

This chain joins TRBV5-4 and TRBJ2-7; 7 nucleotides match TRBD1. The V gene end was trimmed by 3 bases and the J gene end by 3 bases; junction bases not matched to a gene: 6. The CDR3 covers 14 residues. Germline assignment: CDR1 SGHNT and CDR2 YYREEE (reference sequence). The CDR3 protein is CASSYGTASYEQYF. CDR3 nucleotide sequence: TGTGCCAGCAGCTACGGGACAGCAAGCTACGAGCAGTACTTC.

The V gene is TRBV4-1, the J gene TRBJ2-7; D is unresolved. Germline CDR1 is MGHRA and CDR2 is YSYEKL. The CDR3 has 13 residues. V gave up 6 bases and J gave up 2 bases, with 11 bases separating them. Here the CDR3 reads CASSRTVTYEQYF. CDR3 nucleotides: TGCGCCAGCAGTCGGACCGTGACCTACGAGCAGTACTTC.

V is TRBV6-5 and J is TRBJ1-1, with no clear D. The CDR3 is 12 residues long. V was cut by 11 bases and J by 0 bases, with 10 bases left in between. Germline assignment: CDR1 MNHEY and CDR2 SVGAGI. The CDR3 loop reads CAGGPMNTEAFF. The DNA for the CDR3 is TGTGCCGGTGGACCCATGAACACTGAAGCTTTCTTT.

J is TRBJ2-2 and V is TRBV4-2; unclear D gene. Germline CDR1 is LGHNA and CDR2 is YNFKEQ. The CDR3 covers 14 residues. V dropped 0 bases and J dropped 6 bases, with 8 bases sitting between them. CDR3: CASSQEGNAGELFF. CDR3 nucleotides: TGTGCCAGCAGCCAAGAAGGCAACGCCGGGGAGCTGTTTTTT.

The chain recombines TRBV3-1 (or the pseudogene TRBV3-2) with TRBJ2-7; 9 bases are a match to TRBD1. Germline V gene sequence: CDR1 LGHDT, CDR2 YNNKEL (reference sequence). The CDR3 extends over 15 amino acids. J lost 5 bases, V lost 4 bases, and 9 bases had no gene match. The CDR3 coding sequence is TGTGCCAGCAGCCCGCTAGGACAGGGGTCCCACGAGCAGTACTTC. This translates into CASSPLGQGSHEQYF.